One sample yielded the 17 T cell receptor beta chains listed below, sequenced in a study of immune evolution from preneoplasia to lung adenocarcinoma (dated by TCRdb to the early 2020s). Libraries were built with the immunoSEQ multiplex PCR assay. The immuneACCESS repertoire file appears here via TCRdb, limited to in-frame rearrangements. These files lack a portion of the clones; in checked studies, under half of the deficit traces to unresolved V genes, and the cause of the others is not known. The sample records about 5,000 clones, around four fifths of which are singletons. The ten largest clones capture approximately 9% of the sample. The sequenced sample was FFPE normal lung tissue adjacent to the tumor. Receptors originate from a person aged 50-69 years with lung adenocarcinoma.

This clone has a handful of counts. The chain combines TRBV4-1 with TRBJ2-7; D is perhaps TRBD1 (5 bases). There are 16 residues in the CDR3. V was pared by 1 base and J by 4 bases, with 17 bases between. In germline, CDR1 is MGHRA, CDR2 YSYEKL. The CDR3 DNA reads TGCGCCAGCAGCCAAGGGGGAAGTTGGGGCAATTACGAGCAGTACTTC. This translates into CASSQGGSWGNYEQYF.

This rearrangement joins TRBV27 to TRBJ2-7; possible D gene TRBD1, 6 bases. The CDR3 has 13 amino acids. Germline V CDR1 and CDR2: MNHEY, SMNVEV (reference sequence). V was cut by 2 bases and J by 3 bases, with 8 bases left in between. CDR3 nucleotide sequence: TGTGCCAGCAGTTTACAGGGGCGCTACGAGCAGTACTTC. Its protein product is CASSLQGRYEQYF.

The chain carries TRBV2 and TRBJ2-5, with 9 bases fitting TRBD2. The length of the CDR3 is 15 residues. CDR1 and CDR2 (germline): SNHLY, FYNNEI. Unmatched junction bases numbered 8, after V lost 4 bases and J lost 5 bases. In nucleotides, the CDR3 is TGTGCCAGCAGTGGAGGCCAGGCGGGAGGGGAGACCCAGTACTTC. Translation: CASSGGQAGGETQYF.

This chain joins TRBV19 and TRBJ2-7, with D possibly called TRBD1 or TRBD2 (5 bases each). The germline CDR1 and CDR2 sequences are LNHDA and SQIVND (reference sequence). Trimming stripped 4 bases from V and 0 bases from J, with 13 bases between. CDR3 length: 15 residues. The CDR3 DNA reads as TGTGCCAGTAGTAGAGGGGTAGAACTCTCCTACGAGCAGTACTTC. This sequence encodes CASSRGVELSYEQYF.

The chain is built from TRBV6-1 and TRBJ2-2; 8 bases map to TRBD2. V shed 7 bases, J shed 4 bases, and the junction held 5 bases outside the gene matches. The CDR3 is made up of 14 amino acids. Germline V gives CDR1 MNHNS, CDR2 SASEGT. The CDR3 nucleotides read TGTGCCAGCACGGGGGGGCCGAGCACCGGGGAGCTGTTTTTT. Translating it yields CASTGGPSTGELFF.

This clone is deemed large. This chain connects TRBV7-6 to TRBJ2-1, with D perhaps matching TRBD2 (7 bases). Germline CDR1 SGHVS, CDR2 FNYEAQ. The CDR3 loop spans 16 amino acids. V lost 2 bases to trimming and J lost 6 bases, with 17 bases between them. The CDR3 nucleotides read TGTGCCAGCAGCTTACTTAGCCGGGGGGCGGGCAATGAGCAGTTCTTC. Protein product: CASSLLSRGAGNEQFF.

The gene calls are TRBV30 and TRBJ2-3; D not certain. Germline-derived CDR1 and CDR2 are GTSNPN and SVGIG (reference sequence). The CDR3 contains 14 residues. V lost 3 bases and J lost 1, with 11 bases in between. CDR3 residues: CAWRPLVGTDTQYF. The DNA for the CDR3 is TGTGCCTGGAGGCCCTTAGTTGGCACAGATACGCAGTATTTT. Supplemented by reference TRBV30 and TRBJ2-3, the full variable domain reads SQTIHQWPATLVQPVGSPLSLECTVEGTSNPNLYWYRQAAGRGLQLLFYSVGIGQISSEVPQNLSASRPQDRQFILSSKKLLLSDSGFYLCAWRPLVGTDTQYFGPGTRLTVL.

CDR3 sequence (DNA): TGCAGCGTTGGCGTCGCGGCCCCAGGGTCGCCCCAGCATTTT. Amino acid sequence: CSVGVAAPGSPQHF. The chain carries TRBV29-1 and TRBJ1-5; possibly TRBD1 for D (5 bases). The V and J ends lost 4 bases and 9 bases respectively, with 19 bases between them. Germline CDR1 is SQVTM and CDR2 is ANQGSEA. The CDR3 has 14 residues.

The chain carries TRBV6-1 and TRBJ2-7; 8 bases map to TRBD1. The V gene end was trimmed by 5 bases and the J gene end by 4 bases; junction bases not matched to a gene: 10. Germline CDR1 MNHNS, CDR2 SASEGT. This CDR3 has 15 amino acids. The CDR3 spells CASSQGAHEGYEQYF. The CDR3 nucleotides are TGTGCCAGCAGTCAGGGGGCTCATGAGGGATACGAGCAGTACTTC.

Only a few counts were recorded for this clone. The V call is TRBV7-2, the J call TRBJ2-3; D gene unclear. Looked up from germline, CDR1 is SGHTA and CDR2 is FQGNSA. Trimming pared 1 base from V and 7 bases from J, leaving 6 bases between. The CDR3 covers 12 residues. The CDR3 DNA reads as TGTGCCAGCAGCTTAGGTGGAAATACGCAGTATTTT. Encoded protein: CASSLGGNTQYF.

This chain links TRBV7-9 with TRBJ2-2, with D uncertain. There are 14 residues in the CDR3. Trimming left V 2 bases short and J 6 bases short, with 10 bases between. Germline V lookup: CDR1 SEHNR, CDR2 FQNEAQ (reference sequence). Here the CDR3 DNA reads TGTGCCAGCAGCTTATCTGGAGAACCCGGGGAGCTGTTTTTT. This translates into CASSLSGEPGELFF.

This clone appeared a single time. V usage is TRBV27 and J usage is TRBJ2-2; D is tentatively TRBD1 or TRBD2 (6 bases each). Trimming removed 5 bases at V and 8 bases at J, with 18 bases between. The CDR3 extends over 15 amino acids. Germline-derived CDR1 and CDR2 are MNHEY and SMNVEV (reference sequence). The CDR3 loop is CASSHSYSGAGELFF. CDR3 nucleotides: TGTGCCAGCAGTCACTCGTACTCGGGGGCGGGGGAGCTGTTTTTT.

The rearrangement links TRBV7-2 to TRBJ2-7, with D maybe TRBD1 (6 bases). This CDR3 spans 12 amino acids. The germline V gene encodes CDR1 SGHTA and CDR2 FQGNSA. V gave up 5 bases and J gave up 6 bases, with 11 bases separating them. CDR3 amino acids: CASSPNRVEQYF. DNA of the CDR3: TGTGCCAGCAGCCCAAACAGGGTCGAGCAGTACTTC.

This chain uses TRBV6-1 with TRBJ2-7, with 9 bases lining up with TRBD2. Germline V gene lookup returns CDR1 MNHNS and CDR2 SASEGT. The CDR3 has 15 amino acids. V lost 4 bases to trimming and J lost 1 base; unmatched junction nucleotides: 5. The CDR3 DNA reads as TGTGCCAGCAGTGTTCGGACTAGCGCATCCTACGAGCAGTACTTC. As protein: CASSVRTSASYEQYF.

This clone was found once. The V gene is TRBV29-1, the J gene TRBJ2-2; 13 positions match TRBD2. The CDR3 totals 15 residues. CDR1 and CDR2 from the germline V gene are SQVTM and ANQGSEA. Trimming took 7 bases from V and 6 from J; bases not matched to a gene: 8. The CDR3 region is CSAFRTSGRSGELFF. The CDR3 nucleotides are TGCAGCGCCTTCCGGACTAGCGGGAGATCCGGGGAGCTGTTTTTT.

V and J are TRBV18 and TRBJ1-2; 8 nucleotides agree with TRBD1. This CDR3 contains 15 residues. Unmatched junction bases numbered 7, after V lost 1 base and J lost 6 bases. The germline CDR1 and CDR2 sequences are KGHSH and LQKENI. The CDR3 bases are TGTGCCAGCTCACCACGGAACAGGGGGGGCGATGGCTACACCTTC. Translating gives CASSPRNRGGDGYTF.

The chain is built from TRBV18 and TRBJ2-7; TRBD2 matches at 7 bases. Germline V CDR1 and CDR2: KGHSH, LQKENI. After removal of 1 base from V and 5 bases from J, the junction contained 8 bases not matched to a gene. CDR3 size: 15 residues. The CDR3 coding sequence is TGTGCCAGCTCACCACGGGGCGAGGGAGGGGACGAGCAGTACTTC. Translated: CASSPRGEGGDEQYF.